This T cell receptor beta chain appears in the sequencing data of a study of chronic HIV infection and antiretroviral therapy. TCRdb redid the calling of the 5' RACE reads with MiXCR, one entry per CDR3 protein. The table has about 38,000 distinct CDR3 sequences, approximately 7.4% seen once. The sequenced material came from peripheral blood. The sequence derives from an adult who had HIV and had not received antiretroviral therapy, or was an uninfected healthy control (not recorded which).

The CDR3 sequence: CAWSWGIGAEAFF. The CDR3 nucleotides are TGTGCCTGGAGTTGGGGGATTGGGGCTGAAGCTTTCTTT. The rearrangement joins TRBV30 to TRBJ1-1; perhaps TRBD1 as D (5 bases). Germline loops: CDR1 GTSNPN, CDR2 SVGIG (reference sequence). V lost 2 bases and J lost 6, with 13 bases in between. This CDR3 comprises 13 residues.